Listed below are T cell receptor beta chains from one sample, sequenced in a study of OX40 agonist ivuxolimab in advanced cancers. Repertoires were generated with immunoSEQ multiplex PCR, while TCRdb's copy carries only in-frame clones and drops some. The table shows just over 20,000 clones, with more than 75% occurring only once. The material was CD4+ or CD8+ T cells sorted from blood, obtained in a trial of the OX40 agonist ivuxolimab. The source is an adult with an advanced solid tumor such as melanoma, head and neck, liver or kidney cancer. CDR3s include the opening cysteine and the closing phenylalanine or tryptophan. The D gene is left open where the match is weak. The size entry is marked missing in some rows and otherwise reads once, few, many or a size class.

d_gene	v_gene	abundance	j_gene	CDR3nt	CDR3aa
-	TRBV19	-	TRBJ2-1	TGTGCCAGTAGTAGTGGGGGAGACAATGAGCAGTTCTTC	CASSSGGDNEQFF
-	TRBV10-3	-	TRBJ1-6	TGTGCCACACTAGTAGGGGGGGATTATAATTCACCCCTCCACTTT	CATLVGGDYNSPLHF
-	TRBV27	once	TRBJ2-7	TGTGCCAGCAGTTCCTACTACGAGCAGTACTTC	CASSSYYEQYF
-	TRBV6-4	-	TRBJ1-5	TGTGCCAGCAGTGACGCTCTGGGAAGTCAGCCCCAGCATTTT	CASSDALGSQPQHF
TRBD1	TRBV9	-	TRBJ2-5	TGTGCCAGCAGCGCCGGGACAGGGGATACCGTTTGGGCCCAGTACTTC	CASSAGTGDTVWAQYF
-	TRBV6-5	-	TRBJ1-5	TGTGCCAGCAGTTTTTTTCCCTTGAGCAATCAGCCCCAGCATTTT	CASSFFPLSNQPQHF
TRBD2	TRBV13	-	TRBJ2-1	TGTGCCAGCAGGTACCGCCCAGCGGGGGGGCCTTACAATGAGCAGTTCTTC	CASRYRPAGGPYNEQFF
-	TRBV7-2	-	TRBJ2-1	TGTGCCAGCAGCCTAGAGGGTAGGGGGAACAATGAGCAGTTCTTC	CASSLEGRGNNEQFF
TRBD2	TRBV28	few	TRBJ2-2	TGTGCCAGCAGTCCTAGCGGGGCCGGGGAGCTGTTTTTT	CASSPSGAGELFF
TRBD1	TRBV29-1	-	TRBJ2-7	TGCAGCGTGGGGGACCCAGGGGGATTACGCTACGAGCAGTACTTC	CSVGDPGGLRYEQYF
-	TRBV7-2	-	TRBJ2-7	TGTGCCAGCAGTCCCAGGCGGGCAGGAGCCCCCTACGAGCAGTACTTC	CASSPRRAGAPYEQYF
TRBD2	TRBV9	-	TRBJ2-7	TGTGCCAGCAGCGTGGGGGGGAGCTCCTACGAGCAGTACTTC	CASSVGGSSYEQYF
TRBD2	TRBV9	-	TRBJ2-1	TGTGCCAGCAGCGTAGTAGCGGGGGAGATCGGTGAGCAGTTCTTC	CASSVVAGEIGEQFF
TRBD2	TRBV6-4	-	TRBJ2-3	TGTGCCAGCAGTCGTGGGGGGGAAACAGATACGCAGTATTTT	CASSRGGETDTQYF